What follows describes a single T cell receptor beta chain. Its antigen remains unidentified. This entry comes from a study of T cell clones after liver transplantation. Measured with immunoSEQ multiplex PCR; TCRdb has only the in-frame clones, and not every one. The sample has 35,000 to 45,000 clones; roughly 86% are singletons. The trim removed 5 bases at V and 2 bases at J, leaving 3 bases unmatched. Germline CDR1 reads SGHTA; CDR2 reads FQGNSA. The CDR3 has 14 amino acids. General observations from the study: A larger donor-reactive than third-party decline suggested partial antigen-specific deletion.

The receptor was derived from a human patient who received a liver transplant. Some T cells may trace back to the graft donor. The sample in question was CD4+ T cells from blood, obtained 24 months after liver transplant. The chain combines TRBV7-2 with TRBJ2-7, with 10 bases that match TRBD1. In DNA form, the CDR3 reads TGTGCCAGCAGCCGGGACAGGGGACCCTACGAGCAGTACTTC. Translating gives CASSRDRGPYEQYF.